Many counts were recorded for the clone carrying this T cell receptor beta chain. Time point indicated: persistent/refractory GD, antithyroid drugs over 5 years with positive TRAb. From PBMCs, RNA was extracted and then used to make the TCR library. Building of the TCR beta libraries involved iRepertoire HTBI primers and Arm-PCR of CDR3 regions. Authors' data handling: About 62 TRBV and about 15 TRBJ segments were identified across samples. TCRdb ran MiXCR on the multiplex PCR reads and lists one entry per CDR3 protein. These V and J calls rely on TCRdb rather than the paper's analysis. The sample shows around 430,000 distinct CDR3 sequences, 22% of them seen only once. This sample was taken from a study of regulatory T cells in long-lasting Graves disease. Germline CDR1 SGDLS, CDR2 YYNGEE. This CDR3 is 14 amino acids long. Germline trimming cut 4 bases from V and 4 bases from J; bases unmatched to any gene: 7.

The TCR was taken from a female donor with Graves disease. Source: peripheral blood mononuclear cells (PBMCs), taken when the disease was refractory, from a patient treated with antithyroid drugs. J is TRBJ2-5 and V is TRBV9; 7 bases are shared with TRBD2. CDR3 DNA: TGTGCCAGCAGCACCGGACTAGTTTTAGAGACCCAGTACTTC. Translating it yields CASSTGLVLETQYF.